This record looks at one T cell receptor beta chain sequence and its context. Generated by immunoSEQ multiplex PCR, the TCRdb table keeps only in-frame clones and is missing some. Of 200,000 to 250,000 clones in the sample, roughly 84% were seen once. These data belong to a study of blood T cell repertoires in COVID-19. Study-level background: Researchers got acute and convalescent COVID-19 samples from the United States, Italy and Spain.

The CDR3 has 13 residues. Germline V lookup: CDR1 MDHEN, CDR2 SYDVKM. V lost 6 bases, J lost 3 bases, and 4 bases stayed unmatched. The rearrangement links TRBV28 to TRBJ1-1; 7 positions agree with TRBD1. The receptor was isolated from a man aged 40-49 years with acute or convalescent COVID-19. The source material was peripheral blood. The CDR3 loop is CASSPTGDTEAFF. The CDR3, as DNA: TGTGCCAGCAGCCCTACAGGGGACACTGAAGCTTTCTTT. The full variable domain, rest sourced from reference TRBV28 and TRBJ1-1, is DVKVTQSSRYLVKRTGEKVFLECVQDMDHENMFWYRQDPGLGLRLIYFSYDVKMKEKGDIPEGYSVSREKKERFSLILESASTNQTSMYLCASSPTGDTEAFFGQGTRLTVV.